A selection of T cell receptor beta chains follows, all from one sample in a study of cytomegalovirus exposure and HLA in healthy donors. Here immunoSEQ multiplex PCR was the method, and the copy in TCRdb shows in-frame clones only, minus some. Found here are about 100,000 clones, roughly three quarters of them singletons; the top ten hold approximately 10%. The sequenced sample consisted of PBMCs. The origin of the receptors is a man aged 35 to 55 in good health and CMV-seropositive. CDR3s include the opening cysteine and the closing phenylalanine or tryptophan. D genes are given only for firm matches. Clone sizes are given selectively: once, few, many, or a class where the clone is expanded.

clone_size: -; v_call: TRBV10-1; d_call: TRBD1; j_call: TRBJ1-1; cdr3_nt: TGCGCCAGCAGTGAGGGGACAGGATTGAACACTGAAGCTTTCTTT; cdr3_aa: CASSEGTGLNTEAFF
clone_size: -; v_call: TRBV9; d_call: TRBD2; j_call: TRBJ2-1; cdr3_nt: TGTGCCAGCAGCGCGACTAGCGGCAATGAGCAGTTCTTC; cdr3_aa: CASSATSGNEQFF
clone_size: -; v_call: TRBV7-8; d_call: -; j_call: TRBJ2-1; cdr3_nt: TGTGCCAGCAGCTTTGCCGGGATTAATGAGCAGTTCTTC; cdr3_aa: CASSFAGINEQFF
clone_size: -; v_call: TRBV6-1; d_call: -; j_call: TRBJ2-7; cdr3_nt: TGTGCCAGCCGGGACAAGGACGAGCAGTACTTC; cdr3_aa: CASRDKDEQYF
clone_size: -; v_call: TRBV13; d_call: -; j_call: TRBJ1-2; cdr3_nt: TGTGCCAGCACCCCGGTGAGAGGGTTGGACTATGGCTACACCTTC; cdr3_aa: CASTPVRGLDYGYTF
clone_size: -; v_call: TRBV30; d_call: -; j_call: TRBJ1-1; cdr3_nt: TGTGCCTGGAGCGGGGGAGGGAACACTGAAGCTTTCTTT; cdr3_aa: CAWSGGGNTEAFF
clone_size: -; v_call: TRBV30; d_call: TRBD2; j_call: TRBJ2-1; cdr3_nt: TGTGCCTGGAGTACCGGGACTAGGGGTCACAATGAGCAGTTCTTC; cdr3_aa: CAWSTGTRGHNEQFF
clone_size: -; v_call: TRBV6-4; d_call: -; j_call: TRBJ2-2; cdr3_nt: TGTGCCAGCAGTGACACTCTGGCCGGGGAGCTGTTTTTT; cdr3_aa: CASSDTLAGELFF
clone_size: -; v_call: TRBV13; d_call: TRBD1; j_call: TRBJ2-5; cdr3_nt: TGTGCCAGCAGCTATATAGGACAGGCTCAAGAGACCCAGTACTTC; cdr3_aa: CASSYIGQAQETQYF
clone_size: -; v_call: TRBV5-1; d_call: TRBD1; j_call: TRBJ1-1; cdr3_nt: TGCGCCAGCAGCCCCGCCTCCGGGACAGGGGGTCAAGCTTTCTTT; cdr3_aa: CASSPASGTGGQAFF
clone_size: -; v_call: TRBV6-5; d_call: -; j_call: TRBJ2-2; cdr3_nt: TGTGCCAGCAGTTGGACAGGAGCGGGCGGGGAGCTGTTTTTT; cdr3_aa: CASSWTGAGGELFF
clone_size: -; v_call: TRBV9; d_call: -; j_call: TRBJ2-7; cdr3_nt: TGTGCCAGCAGCGCAGGGTACGAGCAGTACTTC; cdr3_aa: CASSAGYEQYF
clone_size: few; v_call: TRBV14; d_call: TRBD1; j_call: TRBJ1-5; cdr3_nt: TGTGCCAGCAGCCCTGGGACAGGTCATAGCAATCAGCCCCAGCATTTT; cdr3_aa: CASSPGTGHSNQPQHF
clone_size: once; v_call: TRBV5-1; d_call: -; j_call: TRBJ2-6; cdr3_nt: TGCGCCAGCAGCCAACTCCTGGGCGCTGGGGCCAACGTCCTGACTTTC; cdr3_aa: CASSQLLGAGANVLTF
clone_size: -; v_call: TRBV6-1; d_call: -; j_call: TRBJ1-5; cdr3_nt: TGTGCCAGCAGTTTGTTGACATTCAATCAGCCCCAGCATTTT; cdr3_aa: CASSLLTFNQPQHF
clone_size: -; v_call: TRBV7-6; d_call: -; j_call: TRBJ2-2; cdr3_nt: TGTGCCAGCCACCCCAAGAGACTGAACACCGGGGAGCTGTTTTTT; cdr3_aa: CASHPKRLNTGELFF
clone_size: -; v_call: TRBV4-2; d_call: -; j_call: TRBJ2-7; cdr3_nt: TGTGCCAGCAGCCAAGAATTGGGCAGGGTGGGCTACGAGCAGTACTTC; cdr3_aa: CASSQELGRVGYEQYF
clone_size: -; v_call: TRBV9; d_call: TRBD2; j_call: TRBJ2-1; cdr3_nt: TGTGCCAGCAGCGTCTCGGCTAGCGGGGCCTACAATGAGCAGTTCTTC; cdr3_aa: CASSVSASGAYNEQFF
clone_size: -; v_call: TRBV27; d_call: TRBD2; j_call: TRBJ2-1; cdr3_nt: TGTGCCAGCAGTCCCCTAGCGGGAGGTTACAATGAGCAGTTCTTC; cdr3_aa: CASSPLAGGYNEQFF
clone_size: -; v_call: TRBV6-1; d_call: -; j_call: TRBJ2-1; cdr3_nt: TGTGCCACCTCTAAAGGACTCGGGTACAATGAGCAGTTCTTC; cdr3_aa: CATSKGLGYNEQFF
clone_size: -; v_call: TRBV21-1; d_call: -; j_call: TRBJ1-1; cdr3_nt: TGTGCCCCGAGAGTGGTGAGAGCTTTCTTT; cdr3_aa: CAPRVVRAFF
clone_size: -; v_call: TRBV13; d_call: -; j_call: TRBJ1-1; cdr3_nt: TGTGCCAGCAGCCTGCAGGGTGAAGCTTTCTTT; cdr3_aa: CASSLQGEAFF
clone_size: few; v_call: TRBV19; d_call: -; j_call: TRBJ1-2; cdr3_nt: TGTGCCACCCCCGACAGATCTAACTATGGCTACACCTTC; cdr3_aa: CATPDRSNYGYTF
clone_size: few; v_call: TRBV5-1; d_call: -; j_call: TRBJ1-5; cdr3_nt: TGCGCCAGCAGCTTGGGATTCGGTCAGCCCCAGCATTTT; cdr3_aa: CASSLGFGQPQHF
clone_size: -; v_call: TRBV11-3; d_call: TRBD2; j_call: TRBJ2-2; cdr3_nt: TGTGCCAGCAGCCCGAGTAGCGGGAGGGGGTCCGGGGAGCTGTTTTTT; cdr3_aa: CASSPSSGRGSGELFF
clone_size: -; v_call: TRBV28; d_call: -; j_call: TRBJ1-5; cdr3_nt: TGTGCCAGCAGTATAAATCAGCCCCAGCATTTT; cdr3_aa: CASSINQPQHF
clone_size: few; v_call: TRBV11-2; d_call: -; j_call: TRBJ2-7; cdr3_nt: TGTGCCAGCAGATTCGCAGGGGCCGACGAGCAGTACTTC; cdr3_aa: CASRFAGADEQYF
clone_size: -; v_call: TRBV2; d_call: -; j_call: TRBJ1-1; cdr3_nt: TGTGCCAGCAGTGCGGGAGTAACTGAAGCTTTCTTT; cdr3_aa: CASSAGVTEAFF
clone_size: -; v_call: TRBV7-9; d_call: TRBD2; j_call: TRBJ2-7; cdr3_nt: TGTGCCAGCAGCCAAGGACTAGCGGGAGACGAGCAGTACTTC; cdr3_aa: CASSQGLAGDEQYF
clone_size: -; v_call: TRBV29-1; d_call: -; j_call: TRBJ2-7; cdr3_nt: TGCAGCGTTGGTGACAGGCTCTACGAGCAGTACTTC; cdr3_aa: CSVGDRLYEQYF
clone_size: -; v_call: TRBV6-1; d_call: -; j_call: TRBJ1-4; cdr3_nt: TGTGCCAGCACGGGGACTATGGATGAAAAACTGTTTTTT; cdr3_aa: CASTGTMDEKLFF
clone_size: -; v_call: TRBV19; d_call: -; j_call: TRBJ1-4; cdr3_nt: TGTGCCAGTAATCCCGGCAGGGGAGGGGAAAAACTGTTTTTT; cdr3_aa: CASNPGRGGEKLFF
clone_size: -; v_call: TRBV7-2; d_call: -; j_call: TRBJ2-7; cdr3_nt: TGTGCCAGCAGCCGACCGGGTGTGAACTACGAGCAGTACTTC; cdr3_aa: CASSRPGVNYEQYF
clone_size: -; v_call: TRBV4-1; d_call: -; j_call: TRBJ1-5; cdr3_nt: TGCGCCAGCAGCCAAGAACAGGGTGGCAATCAGCCCCAGCATTTT; cdr3_aa: CASSQEQGGNQPQHF
clone_size: -; v_call: TRBV7-9; d_call: TRBD2; j_call: TRBJ2-5; cdr3_nt: TGTGCCAGCAGCTCCCCTATGGCGGGAGGCATGGAGACCCAGTACTTC; cdr3_aa: CASSSPMAGGMETQYF
clone_size: -; v_call: TRBV28; d_call: -; j_call: TRBJ1-3; cdr3_nt: TGTGCCAGCAGTTCCCCCAGGGGTGAAAACACCATATATTTT; cdr3_aa: CASSSPRGENTIYF
clone_size: -; v_call: TRBV5-1; d_call: -; j_call: TRBJ1-1; cdr3_nt: TGCGCCAGCAGCTTGATAGGACAACAGAACACTGAAGCTTTCTTT; cdr3_aa: CASSLIGQQNTEAFF
clone_size: -; v_call: TRBV15; d_call: TRBD2; j_call: TRBJ2-1; cdr3_nt: TGTGCCACCAGCAGAGGACTAGCGGGGGACAATGAGCAGTTCTTC; cdr3_aa: CATSRGLAGDNEQFF
clone_size: once; v_call: TRBV18; d_call: TRBD1; j_call: TRBJ2-1; cdr3_nt: TGTGCCAGCTCCCGAACAGGGGTCCCCTACAATGAGCAGTTCTTC; cdr3_aa: CASSRTGVPYNEQFF
clone_size: -; v_call: TRBV10-3; d_call: -; j_call: TRBJ1-2; cdr3_nt: TGTGCCATCAGTGGCCTGGGGAGCTATGGCTACACCTTC; cdr3_aa: CAISGLGSYGYTF
clone_size: few; v_call: TRBV19; d_call: TRBD1; j_call: TRBJ1-5; cdr3_nt: TGTGCCAGTAGTAGGGACAGGGTTCTATCCCATAGCAATCAGCCCCAGCATTTT; cdr3_aa: CASSRDRVLSHSNQPQHF
clone_size: -; v_call: TRBV4-3; d_call: -; j_call: TRBJ1-5; cdr3_nt: TGCGCCAGCAGCCAAGGGGTGGCGGGGGGAGGCAATCAGCCCCAGCATTTT; cdr3_aa: CASSQGVAGGGNQPQHF
clone_size: -; v_call: TRBV7-9; d_call: -; j_call: TRBJ2-5; cdr3_nt: TGTGCCAGCAGCTTGTCAGGGCGAGAGACCCAGTACTTC; cdr3_aa: CASSLSGRETQYF
clone_size: -; v_call: TRBV25-1; d_call: TRBD1; j_call: TRBJ1-2; cdr3_nt: TGTGCCAGCACACAGGCAGGGGGCCCTACCTATGGCTACGCCTTC; cdr3_aa: CASTQAGGPTYGYAF
clone_size: -; v_call: TRBV4-1; d_call: -; j_call: TRBJ2-1; cdr3_nt: TGCGCCAGCAGCCAAGAGGGGCTAGCGCGTAATGAGCAGTTCTTC; cdr3_aa: CASSQEGLARNEQFF